The 30 T cell receptor beta chains below all came from one sample that was sequenced in a study of shared clonotypes between healthy human individuals. The protocol was immunoSEQ multiplex PCR, while the TCRdb copy is restricted to in-frame clones and leaves out a portion. The sample gives fewer than 1 million clones, approximately 97% of which show up once; around 0.21% is in the top ten. As defined, naive CD8 cells were CD45RO-negative and positively selected for CCR7, with terminally differentiated effector memory CD45RA+ cells excluded. Sequenced: naive CD8+ T cells sorted from blood. These receptors all stem from a man between 25 and 39 years old in good health.

DNA of the CDR3: TGTGCCAGCAGTGGCGGACTTCTAAGTGAGCAGTTCTTC. This gives the protein CASSGGLLSEQFF. The genes are TRBV25-1 and TRBJ2-1, with D possibly TRBD2 on 5 matching bases. Trimming shortened V by 4 bases and J by 9 bases, and 13 bases separated the two germline ends. CDR1 is MGHDK, CDR2 SYGVNS, per germline. The CDR3 runs 13 residues.

The chain carries TRBV14 and TRBJ1-2; 9 bases map to TRBD1. CDR1 and CDR2 from the germline V gene are SGHDN and FVKESK. CDR3 length equals 14 residues. V lost 3 bases to trimming and J lost 2 bases; unmatched junction nucleotides: 1. In nucleotides, the CDR3 is TGTGCCAGCAGCCACGGGACAGGGAACTATGGCTACACCTTC. It translates to CASSHGTGNYGYTF.

This clone was seen only once. The V and J genes are TRBV2 and TRBJ1-2; no reliable D call. Trimming pared 0 bases from V and 6 bases from J, leaving 14 bases between. Germline values: CDR1 SNHLY, CDR2 FYNNEI. The CDR3 contains 15 residues. The CDR3 loop is CASSEAGSGFNGYTF. The CDR3 bases are TGTGCCAGCAGTGAAGCTGGATCCGGGTTTAATGGCTACACCTTC.

The chain combines TRBV29-1 with TRBJ2-3; D is uncertain. Trimming took 0 bases from V and 0 from J, leaving 4 bases between them. Germline loops: CDR1 SQVTM, CDR2 ANQGSEA. There are 13 residues in the CDR3. The CDR3 reads CSVEDRSTDTQYF. CDR3 nucleotide sequence: TGCAGCGTTGAAGACAGGAGCACAGATACGCAGTATTTT.

This clone was recorded once. The rearrangement uses TRBV7-9 and TRBJ2-3, with a possible D match to TRBD2 (5 bases). The CDR3 consists of 14 residues. In germline, CDR1 is SEHNR, CDR2 FQNEAQ (reference sequence). The germline V and J ends were trimmed by 6 bases and 2 bases, with 12 bases remaining between them. The CDR3 nucleotides read TGTGCCAGCAGTGTGAGCGGATACACAGATACGCAGTATTTT. This sequence encodes CASSVSGYTDTQYF.

As concerns this clone: Other DNA sequences in this specimen translate into the identical CDR3. The CDR3 region has the DNA TGTGCCAGCAGCTTATTAGGCTACAATGAGCAGTTCTTC. It codes for CASSLLGYNEQFF. The V call is TRBV7-3, the J call TRBJ2-1; D unresolved. CDR3 length: 13 residues. The germline V gene encodes CDR1 SGHTA and CDR2 FQGTGA. Trimming removed 2 bases from V and 3 bases from J, with 5 bases in between.

Worth noting for this clone: The sample holds other DNA sequences that translate to the same CDR3. The chain combines TRBV11-2 with TRBJ2-7; no clear D. The CDR3 loop spans 10 amino acids. Germline V lookup: CDR1 SGHAT, CDR2 FQNNGV. V lost 5 bases to trimming and J lost 3 bases, with 2 bases between them. The CDR3 DNA sequence: TGTGCCAGCAGCGGCTACGAGCAGTACTTC. Its protein product is CASSGYEQYF.

The J gene is TRBJ2-2, the V gene TRBV10-2; D gene uncertain. Germline V lookup: CDR1 WSHSY, CDR2 SAAADI. Trimming removed 6 bases from V and 0 bases from J, with 11 bases in between. The CDR3 sequence is 15 residues long. The CDR3 is CASRNTLSNTGELFF. CDR3 nucleotide sequence: TGCGCCAGCAGAAACACCCTCTCGAACACCGGGGAGCTGTTTTTT.

For this clone: This same CDR3 is encoded by further DNA sequences in the sample. The chain is built from TRBV27 and TRBJ2-1, with D hard to call. CDR1 and CDR2 from the germline V gene are MNHEY and SMNVEV (reference sequence). V shed 4 bases and J shed 7 bases, with 5 bases lying between them. The CDR3 is 11 amino acids. The chain's CDR3 is CASSSNNEQFF. The CDR3 nucleotides are TGTGCCAGCAGTTCCAATAATGAGCAGTTCTTC.

The CDR3 protein is CAFRKDLVPKNIQYF. In nucleotides, the CDR3 is TGTGCCTTTCGCAAGGACCTAGTGCCCAAAAACATTCAGTACTTC. V usage is TRBV30 and J usage is TRBJ2-4; D gene uncertain. Germline loops: CDR1 GTSNPN, CDR2 SVGIG (reference sequence). CDR3 length: 15 amino acids. V dropped 7 bases and J dropped 2 bases, with 18 bases sitting between them.

This chain joins TRBV9 and TRBJ2-7; D unresolved. Trimming removed 3 bases from V and 2 bases from J, with 6 bases in between. CDR1 is SGDLS, CDR2 YYNGEE, per germline. The CDR3 consists of 12 residues. Written as DNA, the CDR3 is TGTGCCAGCAGCGCCACCCCCTACGAGCAGTACTTC. This codes for CASSATPYEQYF.

This chain connects TRBV27 to TRBJ1-5; no firm D call. Germline V CDR1 and CDR2: MNHEY, SMNVEV (reference sequence). Trimming took 0 bases from V and 4 from J, leaving 13 bases between them. The CDR3 length is 16 residues. CDR3 sequence: CASSLSITDLNQPQHF. The CDR3 DNA is TGTGCCAGCAGTTTATCGATAACCGACCTTAATCAGCCCCAGCATTTT.

The chain is built from TRBV19 and TRBJ2-2; the D is unclear. V shed 5 bases and J shed 0 bases, with 13 bases lying between them. Germline assignment: CDR1 LNHDA and CDR2 SQIVND (reference sequence). This CDR3 region has 16 residues. In DNA form, the CDR3 reads TGTGCCAGTAGTCGACCAGAGTCTTCGAACACCGGGGAGCTGTTTTTT. Translated: CASSRPESSNTGELFF.

The V call is TRBV29-1, the J call TRBJ2-7, with D unresolved. Germline CDR1 reads SQVTM; CDR2 reads ANQGSEA. Trimming pared 3 bases from V and 2 bases from J, leaving 17 bases between. This CDR3 contains 15 residues. Written as DNA, the CDR3 is TGCAGCGTTGAGATATGGACCCGCGAGGCCTACGAGCAGTACTTC. Its translation: CSVEIWTREAYEQYF.

This chain connects TRBV11-2 to TRBJ2-7; no reliable D call. This CDR3 is 13 amino acids long. Looked up from germline, CDR1 is SGHAT and CDR2 is FQNNGV. V lost 5 bases and J 2 bases, leaving 10 bases between the germline ends. DNA of the CDR3: TGTGCCAGCAGCAATTTCTTCGCCTACGAGCAGTACTTC. Amino acid sequence: CASSNFFAYEQYF. Full variable domain (rest looked up from reference TRBV11-2 and TRBJ2-7): EAGVAQSPRYKIIEKRQSVAFWCNPISGHATLYWYQQILGQGPKLLIQFQNNGVVDDSQLPKDRFSAERLKGVDSTLKIQPAKLEDSAVYLCASSNFFAYEQYFGPGTRLTVT.

The genes are TRBV4-1 and TRBJ2-1, with 10 bases aligning to TRBD1. Germline V gene lookup returns CDR1 MGHRA and CDR2 YSYEKL. This CDR3 comprises 15 residues. Losses at the gene ends were 3 bases for V and 7 bases for J; bases not matched to a gene: 6. Here the CDR3 reads CASSHRDRGENEQFF. CDR3 in DNA: TGCGCCAGCAGCCACCGGGACAGGGGTGAAAATGAGCAGTTCTTC.

V usage is TRBV11-2 and J usage is TRBJ2-7; the D is unclear. This CDR3 contains 14 residues. The germline V gene has CDR1 SGHAT and CDR2 FQNNGV. Trimming pared 4 bases from V and 3 bases from J, leaving 13 bases between. As DNA, the CDR3 is TGTGCCAGCAGCTCCTGGGAAGACGTCTACGAGCAGTACTTC. Translation gives CASSSWEDVYEQYF.

The V and J genes are TRBV14 and TRBJ2-1; 11 nucleotides agree with TRBD2. Per germline, CDR1 SGHDN and CDR2 FVKESK. This CDR3 spans 14 amino acids. Germline trimming cut 4 bases from V and 4 bases from J; bases unmatched to any gene: 0. The CDR3 here is CASSRLAGYNEQFF. In nucleotides, the CDR3 is TGTGCCAGCAGCCGACTAGCGGGATACAATGAGCAGTTCTTC.

V is TRBV7-9 and J is TRBJ1-4; no definite D call. V lost 4 bases to trimming and J lost 13 bases, with 22 bases between them. This CDR3 region has 15 residues. CDR1 SEHNR and CDR2 FQNEAQ come from the germline V gene (reference sequence). The CDR3, as DNA: TGTGCCAGCAGCTCGACATTGGCCCCGAAGCATGGACTGTTTTTT. This gives the protein CASSSTLAPKHGLFF. The full variable domain, completed using reference TRBV7-9 and TRBJ1-4, is DTGVSQNPRHKITKRGQNVTFRCDPISEHNRLYWYRQTLGQGPEFLTYFQNEAQLEKSRLLSDRFSAERPKGSFSTLEIQRTEQGDSAMYLCASSSTLAPKHGLFFGSGTQLSVL.

The genes are TRBV28 and TRBJ2-1; possible D gene TRBD2, 6 bases. This CDR3 region has 14 residues. Looked up from germline, CDR1 is MDHEN and CDR2 is SYDVKM. Trimming cost V 4 bases and J 6 bases, with 13 bases left between them. CDR3 loop: CASSSRLDPNEQFF. CDR3 in DNA: TGTGCCAGCAGTTCCCGACTAGATCCCAATGAGCAGTTCTTC.

The table lists this clone with a count of one. The chain links TRBV27 to TRBJ1-5, with 9 bases identical to TRBD1. The CDR3 contains 15 residues. Trimming cost V 6 bases and J 1 base; bases outside gene matches: 4. Germline V gives CDR1 MNHEY, CDR2 SMNVEV (reference sequence). Here the CDR3 reads CASSWDRASNQPQHF. CDR3 DNA sequence: TGTGCCAGCAGCTGGGACAGGGCGAGCAATCAGCCCCAGCATTTT.

The V and J genes are TRBV10-3 and TRBJ2-7; no clear D gene. The CDR3 length is 14 residues. Trimming removed 0 bases at V and 5 bases at J, with 11 bases between. Germline-derived CDR1 and CDR2 are ENHRY and SYGVKD. The CDR3 DNA sequence: TGTGCCATCAGTGAGTCGACCGGGTTCAACGAGCAGTACTTC. Residues: CAISESTGFNEQYF.

This clone is a singleton in its sample. The rearrangement links TRBV4-1 to TRBJ1-1; tentatively, D is TRBD1 (5 bases). In germline, CDR1 is MGHRA, CDR2 YSYEKL. The CDR3 is made up of 14 amino acids. With 4 bases removed from V and 0 bases from J, the gap between germline ends came to 9 bases. In DNA, the CDR3 is TGCGCCAGCAGCCGCCTAGGGGTGAACACTGAAGCTTTCTTT. Translating it yields CASSRLGVNTEAFF.

The chain uses TRBV28 and TRBJ2-7; 10 bases align to TRBD2. CDR3 length equals 17 residues. J gave up 1 base and V 3 bases, and 9 bases lay outside the gene matches. The germline gives CDR1 MDHEN, CDR2 SYDVKM. This chain's CDR3 is CASSFPTRTSGSYEQYF. For the CDR3, the DNA is TGTGCCAGCAGTTTCCCAACTCGGACTAGCGGTTCCTACGAGCAGTACTTC. The full variable domain, with the rest looked up from reference TRBV28 and TRBJ2-7, is DVKVTQSSRYLVKRTGEKVFLECVQDMDHENMFWYRQDPGLGLRLIYFSYDVKMKEKGDIPEGYSVSREKKERFSLILESASTNQTSMYLCASSFPTRTSGSYEQYFGPGTRLTVT.

This clone appeared once. This rearrangement joins TRBV19 to TRBJ1-5; TRBD1 might be the D (5 bases). Per the germline V gene, CDR1 is LNHDA and CDR2 is SQIVND (reference sequence). V lost 6 bases to trimming and J lost 7 bases, with 16 bases between them. This CDR3 has 14 residues. Here the CDR3 reads CASRPLAGRQPQHF. The CDR3 coding sequence is TGTGCCAGTAGGCCTTTGGCAGGGCGCCAGCCCCAGCATTTT.

This clone appeared once. The CDR3 sequence is CASSLVRPTDRAYEQYF. The CDR3 nucleotides read TGTGCCAGCAGCTTAGTCCGCCCTACCGACCGTGCCTACGAGCAGTACTTC. This chain connects TRBV11-2 to TRBJ2-7, with D unresolved. This CDR3 has 17 residues. V gave up 1 base and J gave up 2 bases, with 18 bases separating them. Germline CDR1 and CDR2: SGHAT and FQNNGV.

The chain employs TRBV7-9 and TRBJ2-1; D possibly corresponds to TRBD1 (6 bases). The V and J ends lost 1 base and 0 bases respectively, with 13 bases between them. CDR1 and CDR2 (germline): SEHNR, FQNEAQ (reference sequence). This CDR3 comprises 17 residues. CDR3 sequence reads: CASSLDLTRGSYNEQFF. CDR3 nucleotides: TGTGCCAGCAGCTTAGATCTTACCAGGGGCTCCTACAATGAGCAGTTCTTC.

The V and J genes are TRBV27 and TRBJ2-4, with a possible D match to TRBD1 (6 bases). The CDR3 spans 16 residues. Germline V gene data show CDR1 as MNHEY and CDR2 as SMNVEV (reference sequence). Trimming took 0 bases from V and 0 from J, leaving 9 bases between them. DNA for the CDR3: TGTGCCAGCAGTTTATCGATAGGGGGAGCCAAAAACATTCAGTACTTC. As protein: CASSLSIGGAKNIQYF.

Regarding this clone: Other DNA variants within this sample encode the same CDR3. This chain's CDR3 is CASSVLSTDTQYF. The CDR3 nucleotides read TGTGCCAGCAGCGTCCTCAGCACAGATACGCAGTATTTT. The chain has TRBV9 and TRBJ2-3; D uncertain. The V and J ends lost 2 bases and 0 bases respectively, with 4 bases between them. The CDR3 is 13 amino acids. In germline, CDR1 is SGDLS, CDR2 YYNGEE.

A remark on this clone: It may be a read error: a sequence one base away is much more abundant. Other nucleotide sequences from this sample produce the same CDR3. The chain combines TRBV5-4 with TRBJ2-3; no clear D. Trimming took 2 bases from V and 2 from J, leaving 0 bases between them. The germline V gene encodes CDR1 SGHNT and CDR2 YYREEE (reference sequence). This CDR3 is built from 11 residues. The CDR3 sequence: CASSFTDTQYF. As DNA, the CDR3 is TGTGCCAGCAGCTTCACAGATACGCAGTATTTT.